Below are 27 T cell receptor beta chains sequenced from a single sample in a study of control samples from healthy donors and cancer patients. TCRdb's copy holds only in-frame clones and misses some; the assay was immunoSEQ multiplex PCR. This sample yields 150,000 or so clones, of which about 91% are seen a single time; approximately 4.9% belongs to the top ten. The source material was blood. The receptors were gathered from a woman aged 25 to 45 in good health.

In DNA form, the CDR3 reads TGTGCCAGCAGCGTCGAGCATGAGCAGTTCTTC. Its translation: CASSVEHEQFF. The rearrangement joins TRBV7-9 to TRBJ2-1, with D uncertain. There are 11 residues in the CDR3. V was pared by 5 bases and J by 8 bases, with 7 bases between. Germline CDR1 and CDR2: SEHNR and FQNEAQ (reference sequence).

The genes are TRBV28 and TRBJ2-3; 7 bases map to TRBD2. The V gene end was trimmed by 7 bases and the J gene end by 3 bases; junction bases not matched to a gene: 10. CDR3 length equals 15 residues. The V gene's germline CDR1 is MDHEN and CDR2 SYDVKM. The CDR3 here is CASTPLGGTTDTQYF. The CDR3, as DNA: TGTGCCAGCACCCCCCTGGGGGGGACGACAGATACGCAGTATTTT.

The chain combines TRBV3-1 (or the pseudogene TRBV3-2) with TRBJ1-6, with D possibly TRBD1 on 5 matching bases. Germline values: CDR1 LGHDT, CDR2 YNNKEL (reference sequence). CDR3 length: 15 amino acids. V was cut by 4 bases and J by 5 bases, with 12 bases left in between. CDR3 region: CASSRRGRNNSPLHF. The CDR3 DNA follows: TGTGCCAGCAGCCGAAGGGGACGGAATAATTCACCCCTCCACTTT.

This clone was counted only a few times. The chain couples TRBV5-1 to TRBJ2-3; D gene ambiguous. There are 15 residues in the CDR3. V was pared by 5 bases and J by 0 bases, with 13 bases between. Germline V gene data show CDR1 as SGHRS and CDR2 as YFSETQ. CDR3 sequence reads: CASRPDVPSTDTQYF. The CDR3 nucleotides read TGCGCCAGCAGACCAGATGTACCTAGCACAGATACGCAGTATTTT.

The rearrangement uses TRBV4-1 and TRBJ1-1; D unresolved. Germline V lookup: CDR1 MGHRA, CDR2 YSYEKL. This CDR3 has 14 residues. Trimming shortened V by 4 bases and J by 1 base, and 10 bases separated the two germline ends. CDR3 bases: TGCGCCAGCAGCCTAATAATAGGGAACACTGAAGCTTTCTTT. It encodes CASSLIIGNTEAFF.

This chain joins TRBV28 and TRBJ2-2; D not resolved. Germline CDR1 and CDR2: MDHEN and SYDVKM. The CDR3 consists of 16 residues. V lost 4 bases to trimming and J lost 2 bases, with 14 bases between them. CDR3 DNA sequence: TGTGCCAGCAGTTCGTTCTGGGCCCCAAACACCGGGGAGCTGTTTTTT. Its translation: CASSSFWAPNTGELFF.

The rearrangement links TRBV7-8 to TRBJ2-7, with a tentative D call TRBD1 (6 bases). This CDR3 spans 15 amino acids. The V gene lost 5 bases and the J gene lost 0 bases, with 14 bases spanning the gap. Germline CDR1 SGHVS, CDR2 FQNEAQ. The CDR3 nucleotides are TGTGCCAGCAGCCTCCCTGACAGGAGCTCCTACGAGCAGTACTTC. Its translation is CASSLPDRSSYEQYF.

The chain links TRBV6-6 to TRBJ1-6, with D hard to call. Germline-derived CDR1 and CDR2 are MNHNY and SVGAGI (reference sequence). The germline V and J ends were trimmed by 6 bases and 7 bases, with 7 bases remaining between them. The CDR3 covers 12 residues. CDR3 in amino acids: CASRYYNSPLHF. The CDR3 nucleotides read TGTGCCAGCAGATATTACAATTCACCCCTCCACTTT.

CDR3 nucleotide sequence: TGCGCCAGCTGCGGCGGGGGAGGGGGGCGCGAGCAGTACTTC. Protein sequence: CASCGGGGGREQYF. The chain recombines TRBV5-1 with TRBJ2-7, with D tentatively TRBD2 (7 bases). Germline V gene lookup returns CDR1 SGHRS and CDR2 YFSETQ. V shed 7 bases and J shed 6 bases, with 20 bases lying between them. This CDR3 comprises 14 residues.

This clone was picked up a small number of times. The J gene is TRBJ1-2, the V gene TRBV12-3 or TRBV12-4; D gene ambiguous. V lost 6 bases, J lost 8 bases, and 10 bases lay in between. This CDR3 spans 11 amino acids. The CDR3 region has the DNA TGTGCCAGCAGGGACGCCATGGGCTACACCTTC. Translated: CASRDAMGYTF.

The J gene is TRBJ2-2, the V gene TRBV5-1; 7 bases match TRBD2. The CDR3 length is 14 residues. Trimming at V came to 4 bases and at J to 8 bases, leaving 8 bases not matched to a gene. Germline V gene lookup returns CDR1 SGHRS and CDR2 YFSETQ. The CDR3 sequence is CASSPGLVLGELFF. In nucleotides, the CDR3 is TGCGCCAGCAGCCCCGGACTAGTTCTAGGGGAGCTGTTTTTT.

V usage is TRBV6-6 and J usage is TRBJ2-1; maybe TRBD2 (7 bases). CDR3 size: 12 residues. Trimming took off 5 bases at V and 13 bases at J, with 15 bases between the two ends. In germline, CDR1 is MNHNY, CDR2 SVGAGI (reference sequence). The CDR3 DNA is TGTGCCAGCAGTGACCCGGCGGGGGCACAGTTCTTC. It specifies CASSDPAGAQFF.

V usage is TRBV6-5 and J usage is TRBJ1-5, with D tentatively TRBD1 (6 bases). Trimming removed 6 bases from V and 6 bases from J, with 12 bases in between. The CDR3 has 13 residues. CDR1 is MNHEY, CDR2 SVGAGI, per germline. The CDR3 DNA reads TGTGCCAGCAGACCGGGGGGCTTTCAGCCCCAGCATTTT. Amino acid sequence: CASRPGGFQPQHF.

J is TRBJ2-7 and V is TRBV5-1, with D perhaps TRBD1 (6 bases). Trimming removed 4 bases at V and 3 bases at J, with 8 bases between. CDR1 and CDR2 (germline): SGHRS, YFSETQ. The CDR3 consists of 12 residues. CDR3 in amino acids: CASSPTGYEQYF. CDR3 DNA sequence: TGCGCCAGCAGCCCGACAGGCTACGAGCAGTACTTC.

This rearrangement joins TRBV5-1 to TRBJ2-6; possibly TRBD1 for D (6 bases). V was pared by 5 bases and J by 0 bases, with 9 bases between. The CDR3 consists of 15 residues. Per the germline V gene, CDR1 is SGHRS and CDR2 is YFSETQ. The CDR3 region has the DNA TGCGCCAGCAGTGGACAGCTCTCTGGGGCCAACGTCCTGACTTTC. Protein: CASSGQLSGANVLTF.

This chain joins TRBV19 and TRBJ2-1; TRBD1 matches at 9 bases. The CDR3 totals 16 residues. Trimming cost V 4 bases and J 8 bases; bases outside gene matches: 12. Germline values: CDR1 LNHDA, CDR2 SQIVND (reference sequence). In DNA, the CDR3 is TGTGCCAGTAGTACTCAACAGGGGGCACCCCCATATGAGCAGTTCTTC. Protein: CASSTQQGAPPYEQFF.

This chain links TRBV7-8 with TRBJ2-1; D perhaps matches TRBD1 (6 bases). The CDR3 sequence is 15 residues long. The ends were cut back, 5 bases at V and 2 bases at J, with 13 bases in the middle. The V gene's germline CDR1 is SGHVS and CDR2 FQNEAQ. The CDR3 loop is CASSQQGQTYNEQFF. Here the CDR3 DNA reads TGTGCCAGCAGCCAACAGGGCCAGACCTACAATGAGCAGTTCTTC.

The chain uses TRBV4-2 and TRBJ2-5; 11 bases are a match to TRBD2. CDR3 size: 20 residues. CDR1 is LGHNA and CDR2 is YNFKEQ in the germline V gene. Trimming at V came to 0 bases and at J to 9 bases, leaving 21 bases not matched to a gene. In nucleotides, the CDR3 is TGTGCCAGCAGCCAAGATGATTGGTCTAGCGGGGGGACCGGCTCGGAGGCCCAGTACTTC. Amino acids: CASSQDDWSSGGTGSEAQYF.

This chain's CDR3 is CASSIDGAATNEKLFF. In DNA form, the CDR3 reads TGTGCCAGTAGTATCGACGGGGCAGCAACTAATGAAAAACTGTTTTTT. The chain recombines TRBV19 with TRBJ1-4, with a possible D match to TRBD1 (5 bases). CDR3 length equals 16 residues. V was trimmed by 3 bases and J by 0 bases, leaving 11 bases between them. Germline V gene data show CDR1 as LNHDA and CDR2 as SQIVND (reference sequence).

The chain couples TRBV9 to TRBJ2-2; 7 nucleotides match TRBD2. Germline loops: CDR1 SGDLS, CDR2 YYNGEE. The CDR3 totals 15 residues. The V gene end was trimmed by 0 bases and the J gene end by 7 bases; junction bases not matched to a gene: 6. The CDR3 DNA follows: TGTGCCAGCAGCGTAGAACCCGGCGGGGGCGGGGAGCTGTTTTTT. It encodes CASSVEPGGGGELFF.

V gene TRBV11-2 combines with J gene TRBJ2-7, with TRBD1 matching 7 bases. This CDR3 spans 17 amino acids. Germline values: CDR1 SGHAT, CDR2 FQNNGV. Unmatched junction bases numbered 15, after V lost 6 bases and J lost 1 base. As DNA, the CDR3 is TGTGCCAGCAGGCCATTAGTCCGACAGGGTTCATCCTACGAGCAGTACTTC. It codes for CASRPLVRQGSSYEQYF.

The CDR3 region has the DNA TGTGCCAGCAGTCCACCGGGACAGGGGGGAAATGAGCAGTTCTTC. This codes for CASSPPGQGGNEQFF. The genes are TRBV25-1 and TRBJ2-1; 11 positions agree with TRBD1. There are 15 residues in the CDR3. Germline V lookup: CDR1 MGHDK, CDR2 SYGVNS. J lost 7 bases, V lost 5 bases, and 7 bases had no gene match.

The sample holds one count of this clone. The chain uses TRBV7-9 and TRBJ2-1, with 7 bases aligning to TRBD2. There are 15 residues in the CDR3. Germline CDR1 and CDR2: SEHNR and FQNEAQ (reference sequence). The V and J ends lost 8 bases and 0 bases, in that order; junction bases with no gene match: 7. This CDR3 reads CASGEGTSSYNEQFF. CDR3 DNA sequence: TGTGCCAGCGGGGAGGGGACCAGCTCCTACAATGAGCAGTTCTTC.

V is TRBV10-3 and J is TRBJ2-7; either TRBD1 or TRBD2 may supply D (6 bases each). Germline V gives CDR1 ENHRY, CDR2 SYGVKD. The V end lost 2 bases, the J end lost 0 bases, and 11 bases lay between the germline ends. There are 15 residues in the CDR3. In nucleotides, the CDR3 is TGTGCCATCAGTGAGGGGGGGACATACTCCTACGAGCAGTACGTC. Translating gives CAISEGGTYSYEQYV.

This clone was found once. The chain has TRBV27 and TRBJ2-5; a possible D gene is TRBD1 (6 bases). The V gene lost 4 bases and the J gene lost 3 bases, with 24 bases spanning the gap. Germline V gives CDR1 MNHEY, CDR2 SMNVEV (reference sequence). This CDR3 contains 18 residues. The CDR3 sequence: CASSSLGLYRAEKETQYF. CDR3 in DNA: TGTGCCAGCAGTTCGTTAGGTTTGTACAGGGCCGAGAAAGAGACCCAGTACTTC.

The chain recombines TRBV28 with TRBJ2-5, with TRBD2 matching over 12 bases. The germline V gene has CDR1 MDHEN and CDR2 SYDVKM. Trimming removed 6 bases from V and 2 bases from J; junction bases left unmatched: 4. The CDR3 covers 15 residues. CDR3 sequence reads: CASRPTSGGQETQYF. The CDR3 region has the DNA TGTGCCAGCAGACCTACTAGCGGGGGGCAAGAGACCCAGTACTTC.

The chain employs TRBV5-1 and TRBJ2-2, with a tentative D call TRBD2 (7 bases). The V gene's germline CDR1 is SGHRS and CDR2 YFSETQ. The CDR3 length is 14 residues. Trimming took 4 bases from V and 7 from J, leaving 14 bases between them. CDR3 in amino acids: CASSPAGAGGELFF. CDR3 nucleotide sequence: TGCGCCAGCAGCCCTGCGGGGGCCGGCGGGGAGCTGTTTTTT. The full variable domain, completed using reference TRBV5-1 and TRBJ2-2, is KAGVTQTPRYLIKTRGQQVTLSCSPISGHRSVSWYQQTPGQGLQFLFEYFSETQRNKGNFPGRFSGRQFSNSRSEMNVSTLELGDSALYLCASSPAGAGGELFFGEGSRLTVL.